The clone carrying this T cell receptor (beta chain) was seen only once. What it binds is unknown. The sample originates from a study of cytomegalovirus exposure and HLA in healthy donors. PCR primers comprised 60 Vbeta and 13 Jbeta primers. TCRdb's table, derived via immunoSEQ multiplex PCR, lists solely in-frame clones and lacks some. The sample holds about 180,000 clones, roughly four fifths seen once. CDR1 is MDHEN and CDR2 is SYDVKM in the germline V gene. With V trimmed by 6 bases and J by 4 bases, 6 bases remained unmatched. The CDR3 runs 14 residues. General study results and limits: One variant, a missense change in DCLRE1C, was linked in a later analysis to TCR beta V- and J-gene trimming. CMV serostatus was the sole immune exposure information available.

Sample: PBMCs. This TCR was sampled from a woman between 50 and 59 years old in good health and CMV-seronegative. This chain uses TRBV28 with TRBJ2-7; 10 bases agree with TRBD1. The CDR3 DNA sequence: TGTGCCAGCAGCTCCGGGACAGGGGTGTACGAGCAGTACTTC. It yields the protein CASSSGTGVYEQYF.